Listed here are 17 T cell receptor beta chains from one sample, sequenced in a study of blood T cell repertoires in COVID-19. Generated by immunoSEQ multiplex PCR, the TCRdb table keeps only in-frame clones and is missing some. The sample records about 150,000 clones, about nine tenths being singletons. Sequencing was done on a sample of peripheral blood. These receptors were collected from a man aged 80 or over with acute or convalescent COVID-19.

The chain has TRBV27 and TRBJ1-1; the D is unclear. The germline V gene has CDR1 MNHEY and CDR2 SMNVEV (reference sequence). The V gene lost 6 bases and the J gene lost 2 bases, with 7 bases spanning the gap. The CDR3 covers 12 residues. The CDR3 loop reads CASRRTNTEAFF. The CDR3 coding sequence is TGTGCCAGCAGACGAACTAACACTGAAGCTTTCTTT.

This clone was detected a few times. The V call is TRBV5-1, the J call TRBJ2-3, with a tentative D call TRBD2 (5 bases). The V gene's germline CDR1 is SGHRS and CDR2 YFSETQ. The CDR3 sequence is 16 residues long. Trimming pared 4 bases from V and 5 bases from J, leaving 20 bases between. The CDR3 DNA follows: TGCGCCAGCAGCCGACCGCTAGGCGGGTCAGGAGATACGCAGTATTTT. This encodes CASSRPLGGSGDTQYF.

CDR3 DNA sequence: TGTGCCAGCAGCCCAAGGCGGGGGGCCCTAGGGACCCAGTACTTC. It yields the protein CASSPRRGALGTQYF. This chain uses TRBV14 with TRBJ2-5; 8 nucleotides agree with TRBD2. The CDR3 has 15 amino acids. The germline V gene has CDR1 SGHDN and CDR2 FVKESK. V was pared by 4 bases and J by 7 bases, with 11 bases of the junction left unmatched.

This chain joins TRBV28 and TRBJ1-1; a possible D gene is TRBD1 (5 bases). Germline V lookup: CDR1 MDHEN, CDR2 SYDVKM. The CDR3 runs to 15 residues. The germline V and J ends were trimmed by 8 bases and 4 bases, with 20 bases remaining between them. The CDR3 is CASPPGGRVGTEAFF. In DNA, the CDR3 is TGTGCCAGCCCACCGGGGGGACGTGTCGGCACTGAAGCTTTCTTT.

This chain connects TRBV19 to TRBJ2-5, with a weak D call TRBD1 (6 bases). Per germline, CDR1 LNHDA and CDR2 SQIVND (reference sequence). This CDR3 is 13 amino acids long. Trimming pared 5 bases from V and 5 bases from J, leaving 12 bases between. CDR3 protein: CASSQGTEETQYF. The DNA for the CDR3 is TGTGCCAGTAGTCAGGGGACGGAGGAGACCCAGTACTTC.

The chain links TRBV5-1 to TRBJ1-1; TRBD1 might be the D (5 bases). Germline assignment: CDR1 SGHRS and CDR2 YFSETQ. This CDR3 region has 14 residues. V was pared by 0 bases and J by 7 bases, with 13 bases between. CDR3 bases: TGCGCCAGCAGCTTGGCGGGGGAGAGGATTGAAGCTTTCTTT. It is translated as CASSLAGERIEAFF.

This chain's CDR3 is CASSEALRGGGAFF. The DNA for the CDR3 is TGTGCCAGCAGTGAAGCGCTTCGAGGGGGGGGAGCTTTCTTT. The chain recombines TRBV6-1 with TRBJ1-1; D might be TRBD1 (6 bases). Germline V gene lookup returns CDR1 MNHNS and CDR2 SASEGT. With 0 bases removed from V and 10 bases from J, the gap between germline ends came to 15 bases. The CDR3 length is 14 residues.

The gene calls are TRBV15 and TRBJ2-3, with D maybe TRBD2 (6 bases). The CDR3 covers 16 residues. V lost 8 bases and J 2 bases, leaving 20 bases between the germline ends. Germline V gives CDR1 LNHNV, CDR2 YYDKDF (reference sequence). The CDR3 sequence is CATGGSGRQTTDTQYF. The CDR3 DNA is TGTGCCACCGGGGGGAGCGGCAGGCAGACCACAGATACGCAGTATTTT.

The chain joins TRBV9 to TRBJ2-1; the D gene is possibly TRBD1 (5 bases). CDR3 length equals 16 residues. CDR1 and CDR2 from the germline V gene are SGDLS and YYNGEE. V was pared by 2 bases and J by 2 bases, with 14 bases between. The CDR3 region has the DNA TGTGCCAGCAGCGTTGGTCTAAAAGGGGCCTACAATGAGCAGTTCTTC. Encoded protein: CASSVGLKGAYNEQFF.

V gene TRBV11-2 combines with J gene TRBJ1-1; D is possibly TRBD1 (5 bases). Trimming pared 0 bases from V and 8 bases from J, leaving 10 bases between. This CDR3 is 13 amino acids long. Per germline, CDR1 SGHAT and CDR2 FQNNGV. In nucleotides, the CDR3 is TGTGCCAGCAGCTTAGATTACCGGACAGAAGCTTTCTTT. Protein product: CASSLDYRTEAFF.

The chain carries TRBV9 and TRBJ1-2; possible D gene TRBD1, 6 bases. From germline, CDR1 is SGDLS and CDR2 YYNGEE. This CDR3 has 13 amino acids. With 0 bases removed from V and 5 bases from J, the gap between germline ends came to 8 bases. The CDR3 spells CASSVDGQYGYTF. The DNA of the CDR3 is TGTGCCAGCAGCGTAGACGGACAGTATGGCTACACCTTC.

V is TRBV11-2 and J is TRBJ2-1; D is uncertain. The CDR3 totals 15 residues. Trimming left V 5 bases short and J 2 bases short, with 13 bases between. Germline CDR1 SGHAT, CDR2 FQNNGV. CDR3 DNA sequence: TGTGCCAGCAGCATCCCCATAGCAACCTACAATGAGCAGTTCTTC. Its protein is CASSIPIATYNEQFF.

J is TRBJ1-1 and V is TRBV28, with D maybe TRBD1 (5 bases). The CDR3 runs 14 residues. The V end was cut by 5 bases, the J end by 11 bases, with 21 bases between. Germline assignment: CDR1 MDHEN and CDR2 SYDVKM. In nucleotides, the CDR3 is TGTGCCAGCAGTCCCTCAGGGTCTTTAAGGTCCGCTTTCTTT. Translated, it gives CASSPSGSLRSAFF.

The CDR3 DNA sequence: TGTGCCAGCAGTTTTCAGGGTGCCACTGAAGCTTTCTTT. Encoded protein: CASSFQGATEAFF. This chain joins TRBV28 and TRBJ1-1, with a weak D call TRBD1 (5 bases). This CDR3 is 13 amino acids long. V lost 3 bases, J lost 4 bases, and 9 bases lay in between. Looked up from germline, CDR1 is MDHEN and CDR2 is SYDVKM.

The CDR3 region has the DNA TGCAGTACCCCCAGGGGAAACACCATATATTTT. Translated, it gives CSTPRGNTIYF. The chain links TRBV20-1 to TRBJ1-3; no clear D gene. Germline V gene lookup returns CDR1 DFQATT and CDR2 SNEGSKA (reference sequence). CDR3 size: 11 residues. V lost 8 bases and J 4 bases, leaving 9 bases between the germline ends.

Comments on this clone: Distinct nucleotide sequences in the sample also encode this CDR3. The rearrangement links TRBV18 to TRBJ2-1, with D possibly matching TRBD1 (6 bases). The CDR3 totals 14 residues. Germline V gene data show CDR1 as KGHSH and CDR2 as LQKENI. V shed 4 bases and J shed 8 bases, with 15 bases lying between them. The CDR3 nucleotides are TGTGCCAGCTCACGGCGACAGGACGTCGATGAGCAGTTCTTC. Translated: CASSRRQDVDEQFF. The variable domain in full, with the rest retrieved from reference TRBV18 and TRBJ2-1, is NAGVMQNPRHLVRRRGQEARLRCSPMKGHSHVYWYRQLPEEGLKFMVYLQKENIIDESGMPKERFSAEFPKEGPSILRIQQVVRGDSAAYFCASSRRQDVDEQFFGPGTRLTVL.

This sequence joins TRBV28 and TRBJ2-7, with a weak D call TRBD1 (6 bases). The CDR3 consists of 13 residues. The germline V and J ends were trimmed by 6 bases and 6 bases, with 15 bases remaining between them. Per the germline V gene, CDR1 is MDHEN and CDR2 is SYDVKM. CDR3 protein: CASRGTPTIEQYF. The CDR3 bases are TGTGCCAGCAGGGGGACACCTACAATCGAGCAGTACTTC.